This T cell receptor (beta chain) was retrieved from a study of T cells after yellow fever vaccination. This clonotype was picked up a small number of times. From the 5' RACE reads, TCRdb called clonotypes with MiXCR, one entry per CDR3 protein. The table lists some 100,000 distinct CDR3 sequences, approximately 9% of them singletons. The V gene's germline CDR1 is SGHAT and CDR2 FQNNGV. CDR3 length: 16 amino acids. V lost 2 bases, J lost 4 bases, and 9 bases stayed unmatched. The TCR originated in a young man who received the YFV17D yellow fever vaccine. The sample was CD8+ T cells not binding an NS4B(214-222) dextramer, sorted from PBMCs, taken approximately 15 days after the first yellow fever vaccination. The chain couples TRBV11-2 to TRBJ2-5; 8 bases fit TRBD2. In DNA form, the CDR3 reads TGTGCCAGCAGCTTAAGCCGGGGGGGCCATGGAGAGACCCAGTACTTC. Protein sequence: CASSLSRGGHGETQYF. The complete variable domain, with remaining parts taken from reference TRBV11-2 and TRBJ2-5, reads EAGVAQSPRYKIIEKRQSVAFWCNPISGHATLYWYQQILGQGPKLLIQFQNNGVVDDSQLPKDRFSAERLKGVDSTLKIQPAKLEDSAVYLCASSLSRGGHGETQYFGPGTRLLVL.